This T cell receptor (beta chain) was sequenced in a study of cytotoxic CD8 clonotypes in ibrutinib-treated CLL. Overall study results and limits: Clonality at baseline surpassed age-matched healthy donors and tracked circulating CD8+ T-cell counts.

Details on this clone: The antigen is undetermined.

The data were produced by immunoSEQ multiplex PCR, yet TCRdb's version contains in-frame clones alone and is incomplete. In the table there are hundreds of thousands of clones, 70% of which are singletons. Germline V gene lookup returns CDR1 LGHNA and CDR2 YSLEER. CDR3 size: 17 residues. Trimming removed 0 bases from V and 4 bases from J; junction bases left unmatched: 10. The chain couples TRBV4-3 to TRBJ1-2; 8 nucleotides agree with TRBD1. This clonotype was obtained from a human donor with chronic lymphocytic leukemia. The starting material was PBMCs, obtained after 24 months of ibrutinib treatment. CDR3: CASSQDVTRGLLYGYTF. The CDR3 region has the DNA TGCGCCAGCAGCCAAGATGTCACCAGGGGGCTCCTCTATGGCTACACCTTC.